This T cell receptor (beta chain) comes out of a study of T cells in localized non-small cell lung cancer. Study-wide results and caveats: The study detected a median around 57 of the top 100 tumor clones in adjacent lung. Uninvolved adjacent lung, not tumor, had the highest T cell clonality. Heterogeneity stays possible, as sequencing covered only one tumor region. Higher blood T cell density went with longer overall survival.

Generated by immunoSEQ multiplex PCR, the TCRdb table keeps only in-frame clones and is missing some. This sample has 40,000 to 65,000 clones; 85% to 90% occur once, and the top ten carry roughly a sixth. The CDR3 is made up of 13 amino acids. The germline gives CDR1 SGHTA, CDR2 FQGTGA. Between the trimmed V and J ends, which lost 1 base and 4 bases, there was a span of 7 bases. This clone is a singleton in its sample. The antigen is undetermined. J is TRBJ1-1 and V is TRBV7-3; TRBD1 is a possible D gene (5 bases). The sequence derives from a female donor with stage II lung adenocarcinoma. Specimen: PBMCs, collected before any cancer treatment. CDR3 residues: CASSLRGGTEAFF. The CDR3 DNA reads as TGTGCCAGCAGCTTAAGGGGGGGCACTGAAGCTTTCTTT.